A single sample is the source of the 23 T cell receptor beta chains below, sequenced in a study of response to subunit inactivated influenza vaccine. TCRdb re-derived calls from the RT-PCR reads in MiXCR, one entry per CDR3 protein. The sample records almost 600,000 distinct CDR3 sequences, about 15% being singletons. Specimen: PBMCs from blood, collected roughly 13 days after vaccination. All receptors derive from a man aged 45-65 years who received an inactivated influenza vaccine.

This clonotype turned up a few times. The rearrangement joins TRBV15 to TRBJ2-1, with TRBD2 matching over 8 bases. Trimming at V came to 0 bases and at J to 6 bases, leaving 7 bases not matched to a gene. CDR1 LNHNV and CDR2 YYDKDF come from the germline V gene (reference sequence). This CDR3 spans 16 amino acids. DNA of the CDR3: TGTGCCACCAGCAGAGACCCGCCAACTAGCGGCAATGAGCAGTTCTTC. Its translation: CATSRDPPTSGNEQFF.

This rearrangement joins TRBV7-2 to TRBJ2-3, with TRBD1 matching over 9 bases. The CDR3 contains 14 residues. The V gene's germline CDR1 is SGHTA and CDR2 FQGNSA. V was pared by 6 bases and J by 5 bases, with 6 bases of the junction left unmatched. The CDR3 loop is CASRRDRVVDTQYF. The CDR3 DNA is TGTGCCAGCAGACGGGACAGGGTCGTAGATACGCAGTATTTT. The full variable domain, with the rest looked up from reference TRBV7-2 and TRBJ2-3, is GAGVSQSPSNKVTEKGKDVELRCDPISGHTALYWYRQSLGQGLEFLIYFQGNSAPDKSGLPSDRFSAERTGGSVSTLTIQRTQQEDSAVYLCASRRDRVVDTQYFGPGTRLTVL.

This chain joins TRBV7-2 and TRBJ1-2; TRBD1 might be the D (5 bases). With 5 bases removed from V and 8 bases from J, the gap between germline ends came to 15 bases. This CDR3 contains 13 residues. CDR1 and CDR2 (germline): SGHTA, FQGNSA. CDR3 bases: TGTGCCAGCAGCATACAGGAAGCGGGGGGCTACACCTTC. Protein sequence: CASSIQEAGGYTF. The entire variable domain, with the rest obtained from reference TRBV7-2 and TRBJ1-2, is as follows: GAGVSQSPSNKVTEKGKDVELRCDPISGHTALYWYRQSLGQGLEFLIYFQGNSAPDKSGLPSDRFSAERTGGSVSTLTIQRTQQEDSAVYLCASSIQEAGGYTFGSGTRLTVV.

V usage is TRBV4-2 and J usage is TRBJ2-7; the match to TRBD1 covers 7 bases. Germline values: CDR1 LGHNA, CDR2 YNFKEQ. V lost 4 bases to trimming and J lost 12 bases; unmatched junction nucleotides: 6. The CDR3 spans 11 residues. CDR3 DNA: TGTGCCAGCAGCCCTAGACAGGGACCGTACTTC. It specifies CASSPRQGPYF.

The V gene is TRBV5-1, the J gene TRBJ1-1; tentative D call: TRBD1 (5 bases). Trimming pared 1 base from V and 6 bases from J, leaving 10 bases between. Germline CDR1 SGHRS, CDR2 YFSETQ. This CDR3 is built from 13 residues. CDR3 nucleotide sequence: TGCGCCAGCAGCTTGCCGGGGACCTCTGAAGCTTTCTTT. Protein sequence: CASSLPGTSEAFF.

The V call is TRBV10-3, the J call TRBJ2-1; no reliable D call. The ends were cut back, 6 bases at V and 9 bases at J, with 12 bases in the middle. This CDR3 comprises 12 residues. Germline values: CDR1 ENHRY, CDR2 SYGVKD. The CDR3 DNA is TGTGCCATCAGCGCGGTGGTGGGTGAGCAGTTCTTC. Translated, it gives CAISAVVGEQFF.

This clonotype was seen repeatedly, ten times or more. The V gene is TRBV7-6, the J gene TRBJ2-1; 10 nucleotides match TRBD2. V lost 5 bases and J lost 5; bases outside the gene matches: 6. Germline V CDR1 and CDR2: SGHVS, FNYEAQ. This CDR3 spans 15 amino acids. CDR3 amino acids: CASSPSGGVHNEQFF. CDR3 coding DNA: TGTGCCAGCAGCCCCAGCGGGGGGGTGCACAATGAGCAGTTCTTC.

This chain joins TRBV5-5 and TRBJ2-1; TRBD1 matches at 7 bases. Germline V CDR1 and CDR2: SGHKS, YYEKEE (reference sequence). This CDR3 is built from 15 residues. V gave up 0 bases and J gave up 5 bases; unmatched junction bases: 5. The DNA for the CDR3 is TGTGCCAGCAGCTTGGTCGTGACAGGGAACAATGAGCAGTTCTTC. Translating gives CASSLVVTGNNEQFF.

The genes are TRBV7-3 and TRBJ2-1; unclear D gene. CDR3 size: 14 residues. Germline V gene data show CDR1 as SGHTA and CDR2 as FQGTGA. V lost 5 bases and J lost 1, with 9 bases in between. DNA of the CDR3: TGTGCCAGCAGCGGGCCAAGTTCCTACAATGAGCAGTTCTTC. This sequence encodes CASSGPSSYNEQFF.

This clonotype occurred a few times. The chain has TRBV18 and TRBJ2-3; D gene unclear. There are 16 residues in the CDR3. From germline, CDR1 is KGHSH and CDR2 LQKENI. V shed 5 bases and J shed 3 bases, with 18 bases lying between them. The DNA of the CDR3 is TGTGCCAGCTCAGCTTTGACCGAACCCTTAACAGATACGCAGTATTTT. This sequence encodes CASSALTEPLTDTQYF.

In its sample, this clonotype was seen a few times. The V gene is TRBV2, the J gene TRBJ2-7, with D possibly matching TRBD2 (5 bases). Germline CDR1 is SNHLY and CDR2 is FYNNEI. V lost 0 bases and J lost 4, with 10 bases in between. The CDR3 totals 14 residues. The CDR3 sequence: CASSEAHGVYEQYF. In DNA form, the CDR3 reads TGTGCCAGCAGTGAAGCGCACGGGGTGTACGAGCAGTACTTC.

This clonotype turned up a few times. V and J are TRBV6-2 or TRBV6-3 and TRBJ2-1; 9 bases fit TRBD2. The germline V gene encodes CDR1 MNHEY and CDR2 SVGEGT. V was pared by 2 bases and J by 7 bases, with 9 bases of the junction left unmatched. This CDR3 is 16 amino acids long. The DNA for the CDR3 is TGTGCCAGCAGTTACCCCGGGCGGGGGGGCTCTAATGAGCAGTTCTTC. This sequence encodes CASSYPGRGGSNEQFF.

This chain uses TRBV6-1 with TRBJ2-6, with 10 bases matching TRBD1. Germline lookup yields CDR1 MNHNS and CDR2 SASEGT. The V and J ends lost 5 bases and 0 bases, in that order; junction bases with no gene match: 4. CDR3 length: 17 amino acids. In DNA, the CDR3 is TGTGCCAGCAGTCCAGGGGACAGGGGCTCTGGGGCCAACGTCCTGACTTTC. Translated, it gives CASSPGDRGSGANVLTF.

The chain is built from TRBV12-3 or TRBV12-4 and TRBJ1-1; 7 nucleotides match TRBD1. This CDR3 has 12 residues. Trimming at V came to 5 bases and at J to 6 bases, leaving 3 bases not matched to a gene. CDR3 sequence reads: CASSDRVSEAFF. For the CDR3, the DNA is TGTGCCAGCAGTGACAGGGTATCTGAAGCTTTCTTT.

The chain employs TRBV6-2 or TRBV6-3 and TRBJ2-2, with D perhaps TRBD1 (6 bases). Looked up from germline, CDR1 is MNHEY and CDR2 is SVGEGT. V was shortened by 7 bases and J by 8 bases, with 29 bases between the two germline ends. This CDR3 region has 18 residues. CDR3 nucleotides: TGTGCCAGCAATTATCTACCCGGGACAAAGCTCCTCGGGGGGGAGCTGTTTTTT. Translating it yields CASNYLPGTKLLGGELFF.

The chain combines TRBV15 with TRBJ1-2; 8 nucleotides align to TRBD1. The CDR3 consists of 15 residues. Trimming at V came to 2 bases and at J to 8 bases, leaving 10 bases not matched to a gene. Germline V gene lookup returns CDR1 LNHNV and CDR2 YYDKDF (reference sequence). The CDR3 nucleotides are TGTGCCACCAGCAGATCCTCGGACAGGGCCCTCGGCTACACCTTC. It encodes CATSRSSDRALGYTF.

The rearrangement joins TRBV11-2 to TRBJ2-1; D might be TRBD1 (5 bases). CDR3 length: 16 amino acids. V was clipped by 4 bases and J by 5 bases, with 18 bases between them. From germline, CDR1 is SGHAT and CDR2 FQNNGV. The CDR3 reads CASSSATDSGHNEQFF. As DNA, the CDR3 is TGTGCCAGCAGCTCGGCAACAGACTCAGGGCACAATGAGCAGTTCTTC.

This clonotype was detected only a few times. The V call is TRBV20-1, the J call TRBJ1-6; 7 nucleotides align to TRBD1. Trimming removed 5 bases from V and 4 bases from J; junction bases left unmatched: 5. The CDR3 sequence is 14 residues long. CDR1 is DFQATT, CDR2 SNEGSKA, per germline (reference sequence). CDR3 loop: CSALPGQYNSPLHF. Here the CDR3 DNA reads TGCAGTGCTTTACCGGGACAGTATAATTCACCCCTCCACTTT.

This clonotype was picked up a small number of times. The chain carries TRBV24-1 and TRBJ2-1, with 7 positions matching TRBD1. V lost 5 bases to trimming and J lost 0 bases; unmatched junction nucleotides: 6. The CDR3 is made up of 16 amino acids. The germline V gene encodes CDR1 KGHDR and CDR2 SFDVKD. CDR3 region: CATSGDRASSYNEQFF. The CDR3 DNA sequence: TGTGCCACCAGTGGTGACAGGGCAAGCTCCTACAATGAGCAGTTCTTC.

The chain combines TRBV7-9 with TRBJ2-5, with D perhaps matching TRBD1 (6 bases). CDR1 SEHNR and CDR2 FQNEAQ come from the germline V gene (reference sequence). Trimming left V 6 bases short and J 3 bases short, with 17 bases between. The CDR3 loop spans 15 amino acids. CDR3 nucleotides: TGTGCCAGCAGACATTGGGGCCACAGGGAAGAGACCCAGTACTTC. It specifies CASRHWGHREETQYF.

This clonotype was recorded many times. The rearrangement links TRBV11-1 to TRBJ2-6, with D perhaps TRBD1 (5 bases). Per germline, CDR1 SGHAT and CDR2 FQDESV (reference sequence). The CDR3 consists of 18 residues. Trimming took off 4 bases at V and 0 bases at J, with 16 bases between the two ends. CDR3 amino acids: CASSSSVSGNSGANVLTF. The CDR3 DNA is TGTGCCAGCAGCTCCTCTGTCTCAGGGAACTCTGGGGCCAACGTCCTGACTTTC.

In this sample, this clonotype turned up a few times. The J gene is TRBJ1-5, the V gene TRBV6-2 or TRBV6-3; 7 bases are shared with TRBD1. With V trimmed by 6 bases and J by 5 bases, 7 bases remained unmatched. CDR1 MNHEY and CDR2 SVGEGT come from the germline V gene. This CDR3 spans 14 amino acids. The CDR3, as DNA: TGTGCCAGCAGCGCAGACAGGGCCTATCAGCCCCAGCATTTT. Its protein product is CASSADRAYQPQHF.

The chain combines TRBV4-2 with TRBJ1-4; 7 nucleotides align to TRBD1. Germline V gene lookup returns CDR1 LGHNA and CDR2 YNFKEQ. The V segment lost 4 bases and the J segment 8 bases; nucleotides outside the gene matches: 7. CDR3 size: 14 residues. In nucleotides, the CDR3 is TGTGCCAGCAGCCCCGGGGACAGCAGGGAAAAACTGTTTTTT. Translated, it gives CASSPGDSREKLFF.